Listed here are 13 T cell receptor beta chains from one sample, sequenced in a study of T cells in Graves' hyperthyroidism and ophthalmopathy. The CDR3 regions of TCR beta were amplified from RNA transcripts. HTBI primers were the set used in a first-round RT-PCR of the TCR CDR3. TCRdb reprocessed the multiplex PCR reads via MiXCR and lists one record per CDR3 protein. The sample carries around 690,000 distinct CDR3 sequences, approximately 15% recorded once. Sequenced material: blood. These receptors all stem from a man aged 50 to 60 with Graves' hyperthyroidism.

This clonotype was seen at least ten times. The J gene is TRBJ2-3, the V gene TRBV5-1; the match to TRBD2 covers 11 bases. CDR1 and CDR2 from the germline V gene are SGHRS and YFSETQ. The CDR3 runs to 15 residues. Losses at the gene ends were 4 bases for V and 2 bases for J; bases not matched to a gene: 3. In nucleotides, the CDR3 is TGCGCCAGCAGCCCGGGACTAGCGGACACAGATACGCAGTATTTT. Its translation: CASSPGLADTDTQYF.

The CDR3 region is CASSQDTLAKTQYF. CDR3 DNA sequence: TGTGCCAGCAGCCAAGATACCCTAGCGAAGACGCAGTATTTT. The chain uses TRBV4-2 and TRBJ2-3, with D perhaps TRBD2 (6 bases). In germline, CDR1 is LGHNA, CDR2 YNFKEQ. The CDR3 loop spans 14 amino acids. Trimming removed 0 bases at V and 9 bases at J, with 13 bases between.

Only a few counts were recorded for this clonotype. J is TRBJ2-6 and V is TRBV9, with D perhaps given as TRBD1 or TRBD2 (5 bases each). Trimming removed 4 bases at V and 0 bases at J, with 14 bases between. This CDR3 region has 17 residues. CDR1 and CDR2 from the germline V gene are SGDLS and YYNGEE. The CDR3 nucleotides are TGTGCCAGCAGCCCCCGCCCAGGGAGCTCTGGGGCCAACGTCCTGACTTTC. Protein sequence: CASSPRPGSSGANVLTF.

This clonotype appeared a few times. V usage is TRBV20-1 and J usage is TRBJ2-3; D remains ambiguous. The germline V gene has CDR1 DFQATT and CDR2 SNEGSKA (reference sequence). The V end was cut by 0 bases, the J end by 5 bases, with 3 bases between. The CDR3 totals 11 residues. CDR3 loop: CSAREKDTQYF. The CDR3 DNA follows: TGCAGTGCTAGAGAAAAAGATACGCAGTATTTT.

This clonotype was picked up many times. The J gene is TRBJ1-2, the V gene TRBV13, with D perhaps TRBD1 (5 bases). There are 14 residues in the CDR3. Trimming took 2 bases from V and 3 from J, leaving 10 bases between them. The germline gives CDR1 PRHDT, CDR2 FYEKMQ (reference sequence). The DNA of the CDR3 is TGTGCCAGCAGCTTACGGGGGAACGACTATGGCTACACCTTC. This encodes CASSLRGNDYGYTF.

This sequence joins TRBV4-3 and TRBJ1-5; tentatively, D is TRBD1 (5 bases). V lost 0 bases and J 3 bases, leaving 9 bases between the germline ends. The germline CDR1 and CDR2 sequences are LGHNA and YSLEER. The CDR3 consists of 15 residues. The CDR3 DNA sequence: TGCGCCAGCAGCCAAGATGGGGCATCCAATCAGCCCCAGCATTTT. Translated: CASSQDGASNQPQHF.

This clonotype has ten or more counts. The chain uses TRBV7-9 and TRBJ2-1; D could derive from TRBD1 or TRBD2 (5 bases each). This CDR3 is built from 15 residues. Germline assignment: CDR1 SEHNR and CDR2 FQNEAQ (reference sequence). V lost 3 bases to trimming and J lost 4 bases, with 13 bases between them. DNA of the CDR3: TGTGCCAGCAGCTTCCCGGGGAACAGGTACAATGAGCAGTTCTTC. Translation gives CASSFPGNRYNEQFF.

This clonotype was seen repeatedly, ten times or more. The CDR3 here is CASSLLASREGLSEQFF. In nucleotides, the CDR3 is TGTGCCAGCAGCCTACTCGCTAGCAGGGAGGGCCTTAGTGAGCAGTTCTTC. This chain links TRBV7-3 with TRBJ2-1; TRBD2 aligns across 7 bases. The CDR3 spans 17 residues. Per germline, CDR1 SGHTA and CDR2 FQGTGA. With V trimmed by 5 bases and J by 9 bases, 19 bases remained unmatched.

This clonotype was seen many times. The genes are TRBV28 and TRBJ2-7, with a possible D match to TRBD1 (6 bases). In germline, CDR1 is MDHEN, CDR2 SYDVKM. Between the trimmed V and J ends, which lost 4 bases and 7 bases, there was a span of 14 bases. There are 13 residues in the CDR3. CDR3 residues: CASSSGYREEQYF. DNA for the CDR3: TGTGCCAGCAGTTCGGGGTACAGGGAAGAGCAGTACTTC.

This clonotype was observed at least ten times. The J gene is TRBJ2-1, the V gene TRBV2; no clear D. V was clipped by 3 bases and J by 5 bases, with 2 bases between them. CDR1 and CDR2 from the germline V gene are SNHLY and FYNNEI. The CDR3 length is 11 residues. Here the CDR3 reads CASSDHNEQFF. The DNA for the CDR3 is TGTGCCAGCAGTGACCACAATGAGCAGTTCTTC. The full variable domain, its missing parts supplied by reference TRBV2 and TRBJ2-1, is EPEVTQTPSHQVTQMGQEVILRCVPISNHLYFYWYRQILGQKVEFLVSFYNNEISEKSEIFDDQFSVERPDGSNFTLKIRSTKLEDSAMYFCASSDHNEQFFGPGTRLTVL.

This clonotype has ten or more counts. This chain links TRBV11-1 with TRBJ2-1; TRBD2 aligns across 8 bases. This CDR3 region has 15 residues. Germline values: CDR1 SGHAT, CDR2 FQDESV (reference sequence). The J segment lost 2 bases and the V segment lost 4 bases, leaving 4 bases of the junction unmatched. Here the CDR3 DNA reads TGTGCCAGCAGCTCTAGCGGGTCGGCCTACAATGAGCAGTTCTTC. The encoded protein is CASSSSGSAYNEQFF.

About this clonotype: It may be a read error: a sequence one base away is much more abundant. J is TRBJ1-4 and V is TRBV27; 7 nucleotides align to TRBD1. CDR1 and CDR2 (germline): MNHEY, SMNVEV (reference sequence). This CDR3 contains 15 residues. CDR3 protein: CAGRSLQGLGEKLFF. The CDR3 nucleotides read TGTGCCGGCAGGTCTTTACAGGGGCTTGGTGAAAAACTGTTTTTT.

This clonotype was observed a few times. This sequence joins TRBV9 and TRBJ2-1; maybe TRBD2 (6 bases). The CDR3 spans 14 residues. Germline-derived CDR1 and CDR2 are SGDLS and YYNGEE. The V end lost 1 base, the J end lost 7 bases, and 12 bases lay between the germline ends. CDR3 loop: CASSVTSMRNEQFF. CDR3 sequence (DNA): TGTGCCAGCAGCGTAACTAGCATGCGAAATGAGCAGTTCTTC. Supplemented by reference TRBV9 and TRBJ2-1, the full variable domain reads DSGVTQTPKHLITATGQRVTLRCSPRSGDLSVYWYQQSLDQGLQFLIQYYNGEERAKGNILERFSAQQFPDLHSELNLSSLELGDSALYFCASSVTSMRNEQFFGPGTRLTVL.